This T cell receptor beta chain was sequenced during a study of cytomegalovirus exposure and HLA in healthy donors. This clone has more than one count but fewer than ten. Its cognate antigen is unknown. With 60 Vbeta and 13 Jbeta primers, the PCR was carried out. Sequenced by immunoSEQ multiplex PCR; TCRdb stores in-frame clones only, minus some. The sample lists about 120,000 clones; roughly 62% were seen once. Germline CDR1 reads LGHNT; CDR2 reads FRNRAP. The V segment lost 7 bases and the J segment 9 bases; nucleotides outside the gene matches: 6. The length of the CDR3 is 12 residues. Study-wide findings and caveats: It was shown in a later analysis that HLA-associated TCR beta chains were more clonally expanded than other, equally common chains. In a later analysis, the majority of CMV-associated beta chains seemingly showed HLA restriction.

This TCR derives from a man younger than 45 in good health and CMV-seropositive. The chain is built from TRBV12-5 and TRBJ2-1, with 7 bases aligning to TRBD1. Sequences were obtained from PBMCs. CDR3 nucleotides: TGTGCTAGTGATCGGACAGGTATTGAGCAGTTCTTC. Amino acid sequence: CASDRTGIEQFF.